The 17 T cell receptor beta chains in this list originate from one sample, sequenced in a study of shared clonotypes between healthy human individuals. Cells designated naive CD8 were CD45RO-negative and were positively selected for CCR7, with terminally differentiated effector memory CD45RA+ cells excluded. Assay: immunoSEQ multiplex PCR; the TCRdb copy retains only in-frame clones and omits some. Among roughly 2.1 million clones, roughly 91% were seen once, and the ten largest hold roughly 1.7%. The sequenced sample was naive CD8+ T cells from PBMCs. All receptors derive from a young man in good health. Some clones in this sample may be carry-over from other donors' samples.

This clone was seen a few times. The rearrangement uses TRBV27 and TRBJ1-2; 11 nucleotides agree with TRBD1. CDR3 size: 12 residues. Germline CDR1 is MNHEY and CDR2 is SMNVEV (reference sequence). J lost 7 bases, V lost 7 bases, and 2 bases had no gene match. CDR3 nucleotide sequence: TGTGCCAGCAAGGACAGGGGGCTTGGCTACACCTTC. As protein: CASKDRGLGYTF.

This rearrangement joins TRBV28 to TRBJ2-3; either TRBD1 or TRBD2 may supply D (6 bases each). V was cut by 5 bases and J by 2 bases, with 14 bases left in between. This CDR3 is built from 15 residues. The germline V gene encodes CDR1 MDHEN and CDR2 SYDVKM. CDR3 DNA: TGTGCCAGCAGTCTTAGGGGGGCGAACACAGATACGCAGTATTTT. The encoded protein is CASSLRGANTDTQYF. The entire variable domain, with the rest obtained from reference TRBV28 and TRBJ2-3, is as follows: DVKVTQSSRYLVKRTGEKVFLECVQDMDHENMFWYRQDPGLGLRLIYFSYDVKMKEKGDIPEGYSVSREKKERFSLILESASTNQTSMYLCASSLRGANTDTQYFGPGTRLTVL.

The chain combines TRBV4-1 with TRBJ2-1; maybe TRBD2 (6 bases). V dropped 4 bases and J dropped 2 bases, with 9 bases sitting between them. The CDR3 loop spans 14 amino acids. CDR1 is MGHRA, CDR2 YSYEKL, per germline. The CDR3 is CASSPRTTYNEQFF. The CDR3 DNA sequence: TGCGCCAGCAGCCCTAGGACTACCTACAATGAGCAGTTCTTC.

V gene TRBV4-3 combines with J gene TRBJ1-2; D call uncertain. The CDR3 is 15 residues long. CDR1 and CDR2 from the germline V gene are LGHNA and YSLEER. V was pared by 4 bases and J by 0 bases, with 12 bases between. As DNA, the CDR3 is TGCGCCAGCAGCCCCTCGGCGCGTTCTAACTATGGCTACACCTTC. Protein: CASSPSARSNYGYTF.

The V gene is TRBV5-6, the J gene TRBJ1-1, with D uncertain. The length of the CDR3 is 15 residues. The V end lost 5 bases, the J end lost 3 bases, and 17 bases lay between the germline ends. Germline-derived CDR1 and CDR2 are SGHDT and YYEEEE. The CDR3 sequence is CASSMATAPYTEAFF. In DNA form, the CDR3 reads TGTGCCAGCAGTATGGCCACAGCCCCGTACACTGAAGCTTTCTTT.

The CDR3 here is CASGHTGTAPVAQYF. In nucleotides, the CDR3 is TGTGCTAGTGGTCACACCGGGACGGCCCCTGTGGCCCAGTACTTC. The chain joins TRBV12-5 to TRBJ2-5, with D perhaps being TRBD1 or TRBD2 (5 bases each). V shed 5 bases and J shed 9 bases, with 22 bases lying between them. CDR3 size: 15 residues. Per germline, CDR1 LGHNT and CDR2 FRNRAP. The full variable domain, completed using reference TRBV12-5 and TRBJ2-5, is DARVTQTPRHKVTEMGQEVTMRCQPILGHNTVFWYRQTMMQGLELLAYFRNRAPLDDSGMPKDRFSAEMPDATLATLKIQPSEPRDSAVYFCASGHTGTAPVAQYFGPGTRLLVL.

This clone was counted once. V and J are TRBV15 and TRBJ2-7; no clear D gene. In germline, CDR1 is LNHNV, CDR2 YYDKDF (reference sequence). There are 15 residues in the CDR3. Trimming pared 5 bases from V and 2 bases from J, leaving 16 bases between. The CDR3 loop reads CATSGTHKDPYEQYF. The CDR3, as DNA: TGTGCCACCAGCGGAACGCACAAAGACCCCTACGAGCAGTACTTC.

This CDR3 is CASSLHRGLETQYF. CDR3 nucleotides: TGCGCCAGCAGCCTTCACAGGGGGCTCGAGACCCAGTACTTC. The genes are TRBV4-1 and TRBJ2-5; the match to TRBD1 covers 9 bases. The CDR3 is 14 amino acids. Germline V gene lookup returns CDR1 MGHRA and CDR2 YSYEKL. V was clipped by 4 bases and J by 5 bases; unmatched bases: 5.

In its sample, this clone was seen a few times. In DNA, the CDR3 is TGTGCCACGACACAGGGAACATTAACTGGAAACACCATATATTTT. Its protein product is CATTQGTLTGNTIYF. This chain links TRBV6-1 with TRBJ1-3, with D possibly being TRBD1 (6 bases). In germline, CDR1 is MNHNS, CDR2 SASEGT. The CDR3 totals 15 residues. Trimming removed 10 bases from V and 2 bases from J, with 18 bases in between.

As for this clone: Distinct nucleotide sequences in the sample also encode this CDR3. This chain uses TRBV7-9 with TRBJ2-7; D remains ambiguous. V lost 1 base and J lost 7, with 8 bases in between. CDR1 SEHNR and CDR2 FQNEAQ come from the germline V gene (reference sequence). This CDR3 is 12 amino acids long. The CDR3: CASSLGVREQYF. CDR3 DNA sequence: TGTGCCAGCAGCTTAGGTGTAAGGGAGCAGTACTTC.

The chain combines TRBV6-5 with TRBJ1-1; the D gene is possibly TRBD1 (6 bases). Trimming shortened V by 0 bases and J by 0 bases, and 11 bases separated the two germline ends. Germline V lookup: CDR1 MNHEY, CDR2 SVGAGI. The CDR3 runs 16 residues. CDR3 region: CASSYSRTEMNTEAFF. The CDR3 DNA sequence: TGTGCCAGCAGTTACTCCCGGACAGAAATGAACACTGAAGCTTTCTTT.

This sequence joins TRBV27 and TRBJ2-7; no firm D call. In germline, CDR1 is MNHEY, CDR2 SMNVEV (reference sequence). Trimming shortened V by 3 bases and J by 3 bases, and 15 bases separated the two germline ends. The CDR3 contains 15 residues. CDR3 in amino acids: CASSLTAGYIYEQYF. Written as DNA, the CDR3 is TGTGCCAGCAGTTTGACCGCCGGGTATATCTACGAGCAGTACTTC.

The CDR3 nucleotides are TGTGCCAGCAGCGACAGGGTGAATGAGCAGTTCTTC. The encoded protein is CASSDRVNEQFF. The gene calls are TRBV7-9 and TRBJ2-1; 7 positions match TRBD1. The length of the CDR3 is 12 residues. CDR1 is SEHNR, CDR2 FQNEAQ, per germline (reference sequence). V lost 5 bases and J lost 7; bases outside the gene matches: 2.

The chain joins TRBV4-1 to TRBJ2-7, with D unclear. The length of the CDR3 is 15 residues. Deletions cut 0 bases from V and 2 bases from J, with 11 bases between. Germline V lookup: CDR1 MGHRA, CDR2 YSYEKL. The CDR3, as DNA: TGCGCCAGCAGCCAAGATCCGGGCACTCCCTACGAGCAGTACTTC. This codes for CASSQDPGTPYEQYF.

The chain couples TRBV19 to TRBJ2-2; no clear D gene. Looked up from germline, CDR1 is LNHDA and CDR2 is SQIVND (reference sequence). The CDR3 is 14 residues long. V dropped 3 bases and J dropped 3 bases, with 8 bases sitting between them. As DNA, the CDR3 is TGTGCCAGTAGTATCTGGGGATACACCGGGGAGCTGTTTTTT. Protein: CASSIWGYTGELFF.

This clone has only one observation. The rearrangement uses TRBV9 and TRBJ2-2, with D possibly being TRBD1 (5 bases). V was trimmed by 3 bases and J by 1 base, leaving 13 bases between them. The CDR3 is 16 residues long. Germline CDR1 and CDR2: SGDLS and YYNGEE. The DNA of the CDR3 is TGTGCCAGCAGCGCCAGGGTAATAAAGAACACCGGGGAGCTGTTTTTT. Translating gives CASSARVIKNTGELFF.

This clone occurred once. The chain links TRBV28 to TRBJ1-2, with D perhaps TRBD1 (6 bases). Germline CDR1 MDHEN, CDR2 SYDVKM. The CDR3 has 13 residues. V lost 7 bases to trimming and J lost 1 base, with 10 bases between them. The CDR3 DNA reads as TGTGCCAGCACGTTACAGGGTAACTATGGCTACACCTTC. Translation gives CASTLQGNYGYTF.